This entry features one T cell receptor beta chain sequence. Antigen unknown. The data stem from a study of T-cell reconstitution after alpha-beta-depleted transplantation in children. Preparation of the TCRbeta library used unique molecular identifiers. TCRdb ran MiXCR on the PCR reads and lists one entry per CDR3 protein. The repertoire has approximately 980,000 distinct CDR3 sequences, about 30% of them found once; the top ten carry approximately 30%. This CDR3 has 16 residues. Trimming pared 1 base from V and 5 bases from J, leaving 18 bases between. Germline V lookup: CDR1 SGHRS, CDR2 YFSETQ. Study-level results: Several hundred expanded graft clones reportedly supplied alpha-beta T cells about two months after transplant. Day-60 TCRbeta diversity that was high in some patients was derived from surviving recipient T cells and thymic progenitors. When one year had passed after transplant, most T-cell counts and diversity came from newly produced T cells.

This clonotype was sampled from a boy under two years old who had a stem cell transplant for SCID, so the T cells may come from the graft donor. The chain uses TRBV5-1 and TRBJ2-5; D perhaps matches TRBD2 (6 bases). The material sequenced was PBMCs, mostly from graft donor cells, taken 360 days after TCRalphabeta/CD19-depleted stem cell transplant. The CDR3 DNA sequence: TGCGCCAGCAGCTTGTTGTCGGGACTCGGTGGGGAGACCCAGTACTTC. This sequence encodes CASSLLSGLGGETQYF. The variable domain in full, with the rest retrieved from reference TRBV5-1 and TRBJ2-5, is KAGVTQTPRYLIKTRGQQVTLSCSPISGHRSVSWYQQTPGQGLQFLFEYFSETQRNKGNFPGRFSGRQFSNSRSEMNVSTLELGDSALYLCASSLLSGLGGETQYFGPGTRLLVL.